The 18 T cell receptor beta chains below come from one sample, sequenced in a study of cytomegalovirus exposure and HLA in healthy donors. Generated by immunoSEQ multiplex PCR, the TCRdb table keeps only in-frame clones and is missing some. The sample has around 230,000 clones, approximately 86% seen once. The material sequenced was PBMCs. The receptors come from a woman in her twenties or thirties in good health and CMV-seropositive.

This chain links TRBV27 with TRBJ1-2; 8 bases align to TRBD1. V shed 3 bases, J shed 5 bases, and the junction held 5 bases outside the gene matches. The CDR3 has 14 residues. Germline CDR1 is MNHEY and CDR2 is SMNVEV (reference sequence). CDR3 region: CASSFDRGGYGYTF. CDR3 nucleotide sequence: TGTGCCAGCAGTTTCGACAGGGGCGGGTATGGCTACACCTTC.

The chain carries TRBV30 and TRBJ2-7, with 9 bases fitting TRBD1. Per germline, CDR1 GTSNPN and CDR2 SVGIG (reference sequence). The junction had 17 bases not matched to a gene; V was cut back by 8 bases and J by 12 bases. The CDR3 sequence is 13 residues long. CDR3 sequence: CAGEDRGTLMPYF. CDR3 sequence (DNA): TGTGCCGGAGAGGACAGGGGTACCTTAATGCCGTACTTC.

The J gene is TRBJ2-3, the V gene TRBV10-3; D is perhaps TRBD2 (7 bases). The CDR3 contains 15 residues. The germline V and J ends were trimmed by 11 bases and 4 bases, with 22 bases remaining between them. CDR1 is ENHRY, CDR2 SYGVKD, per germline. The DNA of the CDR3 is TGTGCCGCACAACAACAGGGCGGGAGTTCAGATACGCAGTATTTT. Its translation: CAAQQQGGSSDTQYF.

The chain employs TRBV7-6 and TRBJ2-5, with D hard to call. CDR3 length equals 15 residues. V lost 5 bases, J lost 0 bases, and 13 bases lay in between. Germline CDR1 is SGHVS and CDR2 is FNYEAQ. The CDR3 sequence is CASSPQTDYQETQYF. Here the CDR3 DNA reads TGTGCCAGCAGCCCTCAGACTGATTACCAAGAGACCCAGTACTTC.

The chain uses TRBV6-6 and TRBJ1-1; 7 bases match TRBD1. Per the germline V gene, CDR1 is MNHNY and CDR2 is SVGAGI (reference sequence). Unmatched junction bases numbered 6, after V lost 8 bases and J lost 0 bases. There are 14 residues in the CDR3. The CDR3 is CASGDSQMNTEAFF. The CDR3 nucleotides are TGTGCCAGCGGGGACAGCCAAATGAACACTGAAGCTTTCTTT.

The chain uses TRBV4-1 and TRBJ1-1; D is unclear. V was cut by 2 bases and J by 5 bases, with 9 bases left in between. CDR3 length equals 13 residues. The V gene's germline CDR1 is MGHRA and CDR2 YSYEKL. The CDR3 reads CASSQLRGTEAFF. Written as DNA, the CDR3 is TGCGCCAGCAGCCAACTAAGAGGGACTGAAGCTTTCTTT.

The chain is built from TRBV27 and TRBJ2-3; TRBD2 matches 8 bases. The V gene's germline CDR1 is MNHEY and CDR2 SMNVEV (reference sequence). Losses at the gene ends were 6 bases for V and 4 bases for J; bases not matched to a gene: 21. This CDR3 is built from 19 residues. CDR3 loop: CASRPLNWGGGRWPDTQYF. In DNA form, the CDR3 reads TGTGCCAGCAGACCTTTGAATTGGGGTGGCGGGAGGTGGCCAGATACGCAGTATTTT.

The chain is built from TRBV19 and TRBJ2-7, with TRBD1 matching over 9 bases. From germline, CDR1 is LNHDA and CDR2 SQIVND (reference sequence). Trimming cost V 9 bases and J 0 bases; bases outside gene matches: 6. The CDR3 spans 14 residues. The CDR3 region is CARRGQGSSYEQYF. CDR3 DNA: TGTGCCAGAAGAGGACAGGGGAGCTCCTACGAGCAGTACTTC.

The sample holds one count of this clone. CDR3 coding DNA: TGTGCCAGCAGCTGTCCGGACAGGCTTGGCTACACCTTC. It codes for CASSCPDRLGYTF. The rearrangement uses TRBV7-8 and TRBJ1-2; 7 bases line up with TRBD1. V gave up 4 bases and J gave up 7 bases; unmatched junction bases: 6. This CDR3 comprises 13 residues. Per the germline V gene, CDR1 is SGHVS and CDR2 is FQNEAQ. The full variable domain, with the rest looked up from reference TRBV7-8 and TRBJ1-2, is GAGVSQSPRYKVAKRGQDVALRCDPISGHVSLFWYQQALGQGPEFLTYFQNEAQLDKSGLPSDRFFAERPEGSVSTLKIQRTQQEDSAVYLCASSCPDRLGYTFGSGTRLTVV.

CDR3 nucleotides: TGTGCCAGCAGTCCGTTTGACGGAGTGGTATATGAGCAGTTCTTC. Its translation: CASSPFDGVVYEQFF. The chain uses TRBV27 and TRBJ2-1; D is uncertain. V lost 5 bases and J 8 bases, leaving 19 bases between the germline ends. Germline CDR1 reads MNHEY; CDR2 reads SMNVEV (reference sequence). The CDR3 sequence is 15 residues long.

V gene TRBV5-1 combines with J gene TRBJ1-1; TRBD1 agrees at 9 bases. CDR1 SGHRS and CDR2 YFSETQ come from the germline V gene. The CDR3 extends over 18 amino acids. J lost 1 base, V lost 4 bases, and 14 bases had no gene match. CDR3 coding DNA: TGCGCCAGCAGCCAAAGCCGGGACAGGGTACGTTGGAACACTGAAGCTTTCTTT. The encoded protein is CASSQSRDRVRWNTEAFF.

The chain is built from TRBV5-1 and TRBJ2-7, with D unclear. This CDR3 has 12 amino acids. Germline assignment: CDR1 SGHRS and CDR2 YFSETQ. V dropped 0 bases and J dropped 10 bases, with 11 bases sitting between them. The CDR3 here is CASSLAGSLQYF. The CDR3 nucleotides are TGCGCCAGCAGCTTGGCCGGGTCCCTCCAGTACTTC.

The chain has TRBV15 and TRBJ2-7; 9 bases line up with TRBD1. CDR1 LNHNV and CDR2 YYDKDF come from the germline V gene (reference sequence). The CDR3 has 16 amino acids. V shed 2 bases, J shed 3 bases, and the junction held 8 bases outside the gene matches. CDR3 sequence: CATSRLQTGGGYEQYF. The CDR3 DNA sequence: TGTGCCACCAGCAGACTTCAAACAGGGGGCGGCTACGAGCAGTACTTC.

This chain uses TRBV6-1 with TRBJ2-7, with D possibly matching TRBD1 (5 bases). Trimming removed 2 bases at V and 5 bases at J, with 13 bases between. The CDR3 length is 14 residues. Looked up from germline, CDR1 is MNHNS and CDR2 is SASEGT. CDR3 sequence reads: CASSEQGAHHEQYF. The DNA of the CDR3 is TGTGCCAGCAGTGAACAGGGTGCCCACCACGAGCAGTACTTC.

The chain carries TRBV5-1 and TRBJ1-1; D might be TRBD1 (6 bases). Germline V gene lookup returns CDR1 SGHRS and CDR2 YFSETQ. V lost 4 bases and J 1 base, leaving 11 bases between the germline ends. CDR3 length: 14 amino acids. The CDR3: CASSPTTGNTEAFF. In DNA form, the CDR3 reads TGCGCCAGCAGCCCAACGACAGGGAACACTGAAGCTTTCTTT. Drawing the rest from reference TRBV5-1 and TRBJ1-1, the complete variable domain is KAGVTQTPRYLIKTRGQQVTLSCSPISGHRSVSWYQQTPGQGLQFLFEYFSETQRNKGNFPGRFSGRQFSNSRSEMNVSTLELGDSALYLCASSPTTGNTEAFFGQGTRLTVV.

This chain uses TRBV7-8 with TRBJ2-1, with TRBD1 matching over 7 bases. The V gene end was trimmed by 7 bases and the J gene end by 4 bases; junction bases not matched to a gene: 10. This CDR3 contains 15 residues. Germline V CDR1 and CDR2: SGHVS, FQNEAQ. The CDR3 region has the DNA TGTGCCAGCACCCCACGCTGGGACAGTTACAATGAGCAGTTCTTC. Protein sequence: CASTPRWDSYNEQFF.

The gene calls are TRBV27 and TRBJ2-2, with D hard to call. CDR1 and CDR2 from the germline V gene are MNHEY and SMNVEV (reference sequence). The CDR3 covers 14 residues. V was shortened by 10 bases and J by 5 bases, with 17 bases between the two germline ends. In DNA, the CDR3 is TGTGCCACAACCAAGGCCCGGGTAACCGGGGAGCTGTTTTTT. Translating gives CATTKARVTGELFF.

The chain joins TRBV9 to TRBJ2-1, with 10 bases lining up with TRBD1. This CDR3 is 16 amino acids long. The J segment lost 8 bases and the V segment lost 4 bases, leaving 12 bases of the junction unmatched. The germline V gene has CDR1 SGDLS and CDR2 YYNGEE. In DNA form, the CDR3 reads TGTGCCAGCAGCCCTTTCGGGGACAGGGGTCAGCATGAGCAGTTCTTC. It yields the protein CASSPFGDRGQHEQFF.